The entry that follows covers one TCR beta chain sequence. Its antigen is unidentified. This CDR3 is 11 amino acids long. The V end was cut by 5 bases, the J end by 9 bases, with 13 bases between. Looked up from germline, CDR1 is GTSNPN and CDR2 is SVGIG (reference sequence). This entry belongs to a study of T cell responses to AZD1222 COVID-19 vaccine. Whole-study results and caveats: As reported, nearly half of all spike-specific TCRs target variant regions that are unmutated. White British people made up most donors, females outnumbered males, and clonal diversity was possibly underestimated.

Some clones are missing from TCRdb's copy, which holds only in-frame ones; the method was immunoSEQ multiplex PCR. The sample carries about 140,000 clones, more than 85% recorded once. The chain joins TRBV30 to TRBJ1-2, with a tentative D call TRBD1 (5 bases). This receptor was obtained from an adult who received the AZD1222 COVID-19 vaccine. The sample was peripheral blood, taken 28 days after the second AZD1222 dose. CDR3 bases: TGTGCCTGGGGGCCTCAGGGAAGCTACACCTTC. Its protein product is CAWGPQGSYTF.